Listed below are T cell receptor beta chains from one sample, sequenced in a study of CD4 T cells in relation to SARS-CoV-2 and coronaviruses. The antigens these receptors bind are not known. TCRdb keeps only in-frame clones here, not all; method: immunoSEQ multiplex PCR. This sample yields about 22,000 clones, of which 72% are seen a single time; about 16% belongs to the top ten. Sequenced: CD4+ T cells from PBMCs, cultured in vitro. These receptors came from a human donor in good health. Both conserved end residues are part of each CDR3. A D gene is named only where the DNA matches it firmly. Clone size is shown for a subset of rows, as once, few, many or a class of expanded clone.

v_call: TRBV9; d_call: TRBD2; j_call: TRBJ2-1; clone_size: NA; cdr3_nt: TGTGCCAGCAGCGTCCCTAGCGGGGGGGCTGATGAGCAGTTCTTC; cdr3_aa: CASSVPSGGADEQFF
v_call: TRBV7-2; d_call: TRBD2; j_call: TRBJ2-5; clone_size: NA; cdr3_nt: TGTGCCAGCAGCCTAGCGGGAGGGCGCTGGGAGACCCAGTACTTC; cdr3_aa: CASSLAGGRWETQYF
v_call: TRBV12-3/TRBV12-4; d_call: NA; j_call: TRBJ2-1; clone_size: NA; cdr3_nt: TGTGCCAGCACCTTCAACAGGGCTAATGAGCAGTTCTTC; cdr3_aa: CASTFNRANEQFF
v_call: TRBV19; d_call: NA; j_call: TRBJ2-2; clone_size: NA; cdr3_nt: TGTGCCAGTAGTTCGACAGGTCCCTCGGATTACGGGGAGCTGTTTTTT; cdr3_aa: CASSSTGPSDYGELFF
v_call: TRBV6-5; d_call: TRBD1; j_call: TRBJ1-1; clone_size: NA; cdr3_nt: TGTGCCAGCAGTTACCAGCAGGGGGACACTGAAGCTTTCTTT; cdr3_aa: CASSYQQGDTEAFF
v_call: TRBV29-1; d_call: NA; j_call: TRBJ2-3; clone_size: NA; cdr3_nt: TGCAGCGGACGGGATCCCTCCACAGATACGCAGTATTTT; cdr3_aa: CSGRDPSTDTQYF
v_call: TRBV7-2; d_call: TRBD2; j_call: TRBJ2-1; clone_size: NA; cdr3_nt: TGTGCCAGCAGCTCTGGGACTAGCGGACGAGGGGAGCAGTTCTTC; cdr3_aa: CASSSGTSGRGEQFF
v_call: TRBV18; d_call: TRBD2; j_call: TRBJ2-2; clone_size: once; cdr3_nt: TGTGCCAGCTCACCAGTTGTCCAGCGGGAGAGAACCGGGGAGCTGTTTTTT; cdr3_aa: CASSPVVQRERTGELFF
v_call: TRBV6-2/TRBV6-3; d_call: TRBD2; j_call: TRBJ2-3; clone_size: NA; cdr3_nt: TGTGCCAGCAGTAACCACGGGACTAGCGGGAGAAGTGGCACAGATACGCAGTATTTT; cdr3_aa: CASSNHGTSGRSGTDTQYF
v_call: TRBV9; d_call: TRBD2; j_call: TRBJ2-3; clone_size: NA; cdr3_nt: TGTGCCAGCAGCGTAGGGAGCGGGGGGGCCAGAGATACGCAGTATTTT; cdr3_aa: CASSVGSGGARDTQYF
v_call: TRBV6-1; d_call: TRBD1; j_call: TRBJ1-4; clone_size: once; cdr3_nt: TGTGCCAGCAGTGACCTGACAGGGGGCCATGAAAAACTGTTTTTT; cdr3_aa: CASSDLTGGHEKLFF
v_call: TRBV5-8; d_call: TRBD2; j_call: TRBJ2-3; clone_size: NA; cdr3_nt: TGTGCCAGCAGCTTGGGGCTAGCGGGAAAGTTGACAGATACGCAGTATTTT; cdr3_aa: CASSLGLAGKLTDTQYF
v_call: TRBV30; d_call: TRBD1; j_call: TRBJ2-3; clone_size: NA; cdr3_nt: TGTGCCTGGAATCCCGACAGGGTATCAACAGATACGCAGTATTTT; cdr3_aa: CAWNPDRVSTDTQYF
v_call: TRBV2; d_call: TRBD1; j_call: TRBJ1-1; clone_size: NA; cdr3_nt: TGTGCCAGCACCAAGGGGACAGGGAGGTTTAACACTGAAGCTTTCTTT; cdr3_aa: CASTKGTGRFNTEAFF
v_call: TRBV11-3; d_call: NA; j_call: TRBJ2-5; clone_size: NA; cdr3_nt: TGTGCCAGCAGCTTGGGCAGAACAGGACCTAAAGAGACCCAGTACTTC; cdr3_aa: CASSLGRTGPKETQYF
v_call: TRBV3-1/TRBV3-2; d_call: TRBD2; j_call: TRBJ2-5; clone_size: once; cdr3_nt: TGTGCCAGCAGCCCCTTGGGGGGGAACCAAGAGACCCAGTACTTC; cdr3_aa: CASSPLGGNQETQYF
v_call: TRBV5-1; d_call: TRBD1; j_call: TRBJ1-6; clone_size: NA; cdr3_nt: TGCGCCAGCAGCTTGGGAACAGGGGGTAATAATTCACCCCTCCACTTT; cdr3_aa: CASSLGTGGNNSPLHF
v_call: TRBV5-8; d_call: NA; j_call: TRBJ2-5; clone_size: NA; cdr3_nt: TGTGCCAGCAGCTTGCGATTTGGTGCATCTCAAGAGACCCAGTACTTC; cdr3_aa: CASSLRFGASQETQYF
v_call: TRBV7-2; d_call: NA; j_call: TRBJ2-7; clone_size: few; cdr3_nt: TGTGCCAGCACTCTTAGATCGGGGGCTGATTACGAGCAGTACTTC; cdr3_aa: CASTLRSGADYEQYF
v_call: TRBV7-2; d_call: TRBD1; j_call: TRBJ1-5; clone_size: few; cdr3_nt: TGTGCCAGCAGCTTAGGGGACAGAATTTTCCCTCAGCCCCAGCATTTT; cdr3_aa: CASSLGDRIFPQPQHF
v_call: TRBV6-6; d_call: NA; j_call: TRBJ1-2; clone_size: NA; cdr3_nt: TGTGCCAGCAGTTACTCGACGGCCTCCGGGACGGGAGGCTACACCTTC; cdr3_aa: CASSYSTASGTGGYTF
v_call: TRBV3-1/TRBV3-2; d_call: NA; j_call: TRBJ1-4; clone_size: once; cdr3_nt: TGTGCCAGCAGCCTCCCGGGAAAACTGTTTTTT; cdr3_aa: CASSLPGKLFF
v_call: TRBV5-5; d_call: NA; j_call: TRBJ1-1; clone_size: NA; cdr3_nt: TGTGCCAGCAGCTTGCAGACCCAGGATGAAGCTTTCTTT; cdr3_aa: CASSLQTQDEAFF
v_call: TRBV5-1; d_call: NA; j_call: TRBJ2-7; clone_size: NA; cdr3_nt: TGCGCCAGCAGCTTCGGTAGGACAGACACCTACGAGCAGTACTTC; cdr3_aa: CASSFGRTDTYEQYF
v_call: TRBV10-3; d_call: TRBD1; j_call: TRBJ2-7; clone_size: NA; cdr3_nt: TGTGCCATCACTCCGGGACAGAGAACCCACGAGCAGTACTTC; cdr3_aa: CAITPGQRTHEQYF
v_call: TRBV19; d_call: NA; j_call: TRBJ2-6; clone_size: once; cdr3_nt: TGTGCCAGTAGACGGGGCCCCAACGTCCTGACTTTC; cdr3_aa: CASRRGPNVLTF
v_call: TRBV5-8; d_call: NA; j_call: TRBJ2-5; clone_size: NA; cdr3_nt: TGTGCCAGCAGTTCCTGGCGGGACAGTTTACAAGAGACCCAGTACTTC; cdr3_aa: CASSSWRDSLQETQYF
v_call: TRBV9; d_call: TRBD2; j_call: TRBJ2-2; clone_size: few; cdr3_nt: TGTGCCAGCAGCGTATTGGCTAGCGGGGGAGGCACCGGGGAGCTGTTTTTT; cdr3_aa: CASSVLASGGGTGELFF
v_call: TRBV11-2; d_call: NA; j_call: TRBJ2-7; clone_size: NA; cdr3_nt: TGTGCCAGCAGCTTAGATAGAGGGACCGAGCAGTACTTC; cdr3_aa: CASSLDRGTEQYF
v_call: TRBV3-1/TRBV3-2; d_call: NA; j_call: TRBJ1-2; clone_size: NA; cdr3_nt: TGTGCCAGCAGCTCCCCCGGGGGCAGGGGCTACACCTTC; cdr3_aa: CASSSPGGRGYTF
v_call: TRBV2; d_call: NA; j_call: TRBJ2-1; clone_size: NA; cdr3_nt: TGTGCCAGGGACCGGGGTAGCTCCTACAATGAGCAGTTCTTC; cdr3_aa: CARDRGSSYNEQFF
v_call: TRBV6-5; d_call: TRBD1; j_call: TRBJ2-7; clone_size: NA; cdr3_nt: TGTGCCAGCAGACCGTCGGACAGGGGAGGTGGGGAGCAGTACTTC; cdr3_aa: CASRPSDRGGGEQYF
v_call: TRBV10-3; d_call: NA; j_call: TRBJ2-2; clone_size: NA; cdr3_nt: TGTGCCATCAGTGAGACTCTAAAGCCCGGGGAGCTGTTTTTT; cdr3_aa: CAISETLKPGELFF
v_call: TRBV4-1; d_call: NA; j_call: TRBJ2-3; clone_size: few; cdr3_nt: TGCGCCAGCAGCCAAGCTGGCAGGGGAGGAACAGATACGCAGTATTTT; cdr3_aa: CASSQAGRGGTDTQYF
v_call: TRBV6-1; d_call: NA; j_call: TRBJ2-2; clone_size: few; cdr3_nt: TGTGCCAGCAGTGAACGCAGGGCCCCCGGGGAGCTGTTTTTT; cdr3_aa: CASSERRAPGELFF
v_call: TRBV6-5; d_call: TRBD1; j_call: TRBJ1-4; clone_size: few; cdr3_nt: TGTGCCACGCAGACAGGGGTTGCAACTAATGAAAAACTGTTTTTT; cdr3_aa: CATQTGVATNEKLFF
v_call: TRBV30; d_call: NA; j_call: TRBJ1-3; clone_size: NA; cdr3_nt: TGTGCCTGGAGTCTGGCAGCAATCTCTGGAAACACCATATATTTT; cdr3_aa: CAWSLAAISGNTIYF
v_call: TRBV11-1; d_call: NA; j_call: TRBJ1-4; clone_size: few; cdr3_nt: TGTGCCAGCAGCTTGGGGGCCCCGGACCTTAATGAAAAACTGTTTTTT; cdr3_aa: CASSLGAPDLNEKLFF
v_call: TRBV7-9; d_call: NA; j_call: TRBJ1-5; clone_size: few; cdr3_nt: TGTGCCAGCAGCTTAGGAGACAGCACCAATCAGCCCCAGCATTTT; cdr3_aa: CASSLGDSTNQPQHF
v_call: TRBV11-2; d_call: NA; j_call: TRBJ2-7; clone_size: NA; cdr3_nt: TGTGCCAGCAGCTTAAATCGGGGATTCGAGCAGTACTTC; cdr3_aa: CASSLNRGFEQYF
v_call: TRBV10-2; d_call: TRBD1; j_call: TRBJ1-6; clone_size: NA; cdr3_nt: TGCGCCAGCAGTGATAACAGGGGACGTTCACCCCTCCACTTT; cdr3_aa: CASSDNRGRSPLHF
v_call: TRBV5-4; d_call: TRBD2; j_call: TRBJ2-1; clone_size: NA; cdr3_nt: TGTGCCAGCAGCCTGGCGGGACTAGCGGGGGGGGAGCAGTTCTTC; cdr3_aa: CASSLAGLAGGEQFF
v_call: TRBV30; d_call: TRBD1; j_call: TRBJ1-4; clone_size: NA; cdr3_nt: TGTGCCTGGGACAGGGAGGGTGTCGAAAAACTGTTTTTT; cdr3_aa: CAWDREGVEKLFF
v_call: TRBV6-1; d_call: NA; j_call: TRBJ2-5; clone_size: NA; cdr3_nt: TGTGCCAGCAGTGAAGGAGGCCTACGGGACCGCGGAGAGACCCAGTACTTC; cdr3_aa: CASSEGGLRDRGETQYF
v_call: TRBV4-3; d_call: NA; j_call: TRBJ1-3; clone_size: NA; cdr3_nt: TGCGCCAGCAGCCAAGACTGGACATACGGAAACACCATATATTTT; cdr3_aa: CASSQDWTYGNTIYF
v_call: TRBV12-3/TRBV12-4; d_call: NA; j_call: TRBJ1-5; clone_size: NA; cdr3_nt: TGTGCCAGCAGTCAAGAGCAGGGTCAGCCCCAGCATTTT; cdr3_aa: CASSQEQGQPQHF
v_call: TRBV5-1; d_call: TRBD2; j_call: TRBJ2-1; clone_size: NA; cdr3_nt: TGCGCCAGCAGCTTAATAAACCCGGGACTAGCGGGCAGGGAGCAGTTCTTC; cdr3_aa: CASSLINPGLAGREQFF
v_call: TRBV2; d_call: NA; j_call: TRBJ1-1; clone_size: NA; cdr3_nt: TGTGCCAGCAGTGAGTGGGGGAACACTGAAGCTTTCTTT; cdr3_aa: CASSEWGNTEAFF
v_call: TRBV19; d_call: NA; j_call: TRBJ2-3; clone_size: NA; cdr3_nt: TGTGCCAGTAGTATAGAAAGCGGGCCTAGCACAGATACGCAGTATTTT; cdr3_aa: CASSIESGPSTDTQYF
v_call: TRBV5-4; d_call: NA; j_call: TRBJ2-4; clone_size: NA; cdr3_nt: TGTGCCAGCAGCACGGATCGCGTCAACTCAACACTAGCCAAAAACATTCAGTACTTC; cdr3_aa: CASSTDRVNSTLAKNIQYF
v_call: TRBV3-1/TRBV3-2; d_call: NA; j_call: TRBJ2-2; clone_size: NA; cdr3_nt: TGTGCCAGCGGGAGGAACACCGGGGAGCTGTTTTTT; cdr3_aa: CASGRNTGELFF
v_call: TRBV7-9; d_call: NA; j_call: TRBJ2-7; clone_size: few; cdr3_nt: TGTGCCAGCGGTCGGACATTGGAATTTCACTTC; cdr3_aa: CASGRTLEFHF
v_call: TRBV2; d_call: NA; j_call: TRBJ1-5; clone_size: NA; cdr3_nt: TGTGCCAGCGTTGGGGGAGGCAATCAGCCCCAGCATTTT; cdr3_aa: CASVGGGNQPQHF
v_call: TRBV29-1; d_call: TRBD1; j_call: TRBJ1-2; clone_size: NA; cdr3_nt: TGCAGCGTTGTACAGGGGGACGTTAACTATGGCTACACCTTC; cdr3_aa: CSVVQGDVNYGYTF
v_call: TRBV29-1; d_call: NA; j_call: TRBJ1-5; clone_size: NA; cdr3_nt: TGCAGCGTTGAAGTAAGCGGACAGCCCCAGCATTTT; cdr3_aa: CSVEVSGQPQHF